The 18 T cell receptor beta chains given below trace back to one sample, sequenced in a study of cytomegalovirus exposure and HLA in healthy donors. Both 60 Vbeta primers and 13 Jbeta primers went into the PCR. Some clones are missing from TCRdb's copy, which holds only in-frame ones; the method was immunoSEQ multiplex PCR. There are tens of thousands of clones in the sample; 80% to 90% occur only once, and 2.5% to 3% lies in the top ten. What was sequenced was PBMCs. Receptors originate from a woman in her 30s in good health and CMV-seronegative.

The chain joins TRBV7-2 to TRBJ2-4, with TRBD2 matching 11 bases. CDR1 SGHTA and CDR2 FQGNSA come from the germline V gene. CDR3 length equals 17 residues. Losses at the gene ends were 5 bases for V and 7 bases for J; bases not matched to a gene: 13. In DNA form, the CDR3 reads TGTGCCAGCAGCCGGGGGGTAGCGGGGGGGCCCAGGAACATTCAGTACTTC. Protein: CASSRGVAGGPRNIQYF.

The chain couples TRBV7-2 to TRBJ1-2, with D maybe TRBD1 (5 bases). The CDR3 length is 14 residues. Germline V CDR1 and CDR2: SGHTA, FQGNSA. V was cut by 1 base and J by 4 bases, with 10 bases left in between. The CDR3 reads CASSLVAGLYGYTF. The CDR3 DNA sequence: TGTGCCAGCAGCTTAGTGGCAGGGCTCTATGGCTACACCTTC.

The gene calls are TRBV28 and TRBJ1-2, with D possibly being TRBD1 (5 bases). Trimming left V 3 bases short and J 8 bases short, with 16 bases between. The CDR3 has 14 amino acids. Germline CDR1 MDHEN, CDR2 SYDVKM. This chain's CDR3 is CASSLSTVSRGYTF. Here the CDR3 DNA reads TGTGCCAGCAGTTTGTCGACAGTGTCCCGCGGCTACACCTTC.

This chain uses TRBV14 with TRBJ2-7, with 10 bases identical to TRBD2. This CDR3 is built from 16 residues. V shed 0 bases, J shed 5 bases, and the junction held 7 bases outside the gene matches. The V gene's germline CDR1 is SGHDN and CDR2 FVKESK. The CDR3 coding sequence is TGTGCCAGCAGCCAAGATTTCGGACTAGCGGCGAACGAGCAGTACTTC. The encoded protein is CASSQDFGLAANEQYF.

The chain recombines TRBV5-1 with TRBJ2-5, with TRBD2 matching 11 bases. CDR3 size: 15 residues. J lost 2 bases, V lost 2 bases, and 2 bases had no gene match. Germline values: CDR1 SGHRS, CDR2 YFSETQ. This CDR3 is CASSFPSGGQETQYF. The CDR3 region has the DNA TGCGCCAGCAGCTTTCCTAGCGGGGGGCAAGAGACCCAGTACTTC.

The chain employs TRBV11-2 and TRBJ2-3; 11 nucleotides match TRBD2. Germline V gene data show CDR1 as SGHAT and CDR2 as FQNNGV. V trimming: 1 base; J trimming: 8 bases; junction bases outside the gene matches: 8. The length of the CDR3 is 16 residues. The CDR3 nucleotides read TGTGCCAGCAGCTTAGGACTAGCGGGGATCCGGGGTACGCAGTATTTT. Its protein is CASSLGLAGIRGTQYF.

This chain's CDR3 is CASFRLTGIDTQYF. CDR3 DNA sequence: TGTGCCAGCTTCCGCCTTACAGGAATAGATACGCAGTATTTT. The genes are TRBV5-8 and TRBJ2-3; tentatively, D is TRBD1 (5 bases). V was pared by 7 bases and J by 5 bases, with 17 bases between. The germline CDR1 and CDR2 sequences are SGHTS and YDEGEE. The CDR3 covers 14 residues.

The rearrangement links TRBV7-8 to TRBJ2-3; no reliable D call. Germline V lookup: CDR1 SGHVS, CDR2 FQNEAQ. V gave up 8 bases and J gave up 0 bases, with 15 bases separating them. CDR3 size: 15 residues. The CDR3 nucleotides read TGTGCCAGCCTCTTGGGCCCCGTAAGCACAGATACGCAGTATTTT. Its translation is CASLLGPVSTDTQYF.

This clone was found once. This sequence joins TRBV6-5 and TRBJ1-1; D unresolved. Trimming left V 7 bases short and J 0 bases short, with 15 bases between. This CDR3 has 15 amino acids. CDR1 is MNHEY, CDR2 SVGAGI, per germline. The CDR3 nucleotides read TGTGCCAGCAACCGAGGGAGAGAAGTGAACACTGAAGCTTTCTTT. Its translation: CASNRGREVNTEAFF.

The V call is TRBV18, the J call TRBJ2-1; perhaps TRBD2 as D (6 bases). The CDR3 is 13 residues long. Trimming pared 6 bases from V and 7 bases from J, leaving 13 bases between. Germline loops: CDR1 KGHSH, CDR2 LQKENI. For the CDR3, the DNA is TGTGCCAGCTCTTCGGGGGTTTGGAATGAGCAGTTCTTC. Translated, it gives CASSSGVWNEQFF.

This sequence joins TRBV6-1 and TRBJ1-2; perhaps TRBD1 as D (6 bases). Looked up from germline, CDR1 is MNHNS and CDR2 is SASEGT. This CDR3 contains 11 residues. Trimming took off 7 bases at V and 4 bases at J, with 7 bases between the two ends. The CDR3 DNA is TGTGCCAGCACGACAGGCTATGGCTACACCTTC. Translated, it gives CASTTGYGYTF.

The chain carries TRBV18 and TRBJ2-3; D is perhaps TRBD1 (6 bases). Trimming stripped 3 bases from V and 4 bases from J, with 14 bases between. This CDR3 spans 15 amino acids. Germline lookup yields CDR1 KGHSH and CDR2 LQKENI. The CDR3 sequence is CASSPLQGVSDTQYF. The CDR3 region has the DNA TGTGCCAGCTCACCCTTACAGGGAGTATCAGATACGCAGTATTTT.

The rearrangement uses TRBV10-2 and TRBJ2-7; D unclear. V lost 2 bases, J lost 0 bases, and 5 bases lay in between. Germline CDR1 and CDR2: WSHSY and SAAADI. This CDR3 contains 13 residues. The chain's CDR3 is CASSEGTSYEQYF. CDR3 in DNA: TGCGCCAGCAGTGAGGGCACCTCCTACGAGCAGTACTTC.

CDR3 sequence (DNA): TGTGCCAGCAGACAGACCCGGGACAGCCATCCAATCTACACCTTC. Amino acid sequence: CASRQTRDSHPIYTF. The chain uses TRBV6-5 and TRBJ1-2; 7 bases match TRBD1. Trimming took 6 bases from V and 10 from J; bases not matched to a gene: 17. CDR3 size: 15 residues. CDR1 is MNHEY and CDR2 is SVGAGI in the germline V gene.

This clone was seen a handful of times. This specimen includes other DNA sequences encoding the same CDR3. V gene TRBV11-2 combines with J gene TRBJ1-4; TRBD1 matches at 9 bases. The length of the CDR3 is 15 residues. Trimming removed 1 base from V and 7 bases from J; junction bases left unmatched: 4. Per the germline V gene, CDR1 is SGHAT and CDR2 is FQNNGV. The CDR3 spells CASSLGDRDFEKLFF. CDR3 sequence (DNA): TGTGCCAGCAGCTTAGGGGACAGGGACTTTGAAAAACTGTTTTTT.

The rearrangement joins TRBV6-5 to TRBJ1-2; no definite D call. Trimming took 2 bases from V and 6 from J, leaving 13 bases between them. Germline lookup yields CDR1 MNHEY and CDR2 SVGAGI. This CDR3 is built from 14 residues. The CDR3 DNA is TGTGCCAGCAGTTACGTCGCCGATATAGATGGCTACACCTTC. Its translation is CASSYVADIDGYTF.

The chain joins TRBV10-1 to TRBJ2-7; 8 bases agree with TRBD1. There are 11 residues in the CDR3. V lost 8 bases to trimming and J lost 4 bases; unmatched junction nucleotides: 1. Germline V lookup: CDR1 WNHNN, CDR2 SYGVQD (reference sequence). The CDR3 nucleotides are TGCGCCAGCGGGGACAGGTACGAGCAGTACTTC. This gives the protein CASGDRYEQYF.

The rearrangement uses TRBV30 and TRBJ2-2, with TRBD2 identical over 8 bases. Germline-derived CDR1 and CDR2 are GTSNPN and SVGIG (reference sequence). Losses at the gene ends were 5 bases for V and 0 bases for J; bases not matched to a gene: 2. The CDR3 length is 14 residues. The CDR3 nucleotides read TGTGCCTGGGGGGGACTAGCGAACACCGGGGAGCTGTTTTTT. This gives the protein CAWGGLANTGELFF.